These 31 T cell receptor beta chains were sequenced from one sample in a study of cytomegalovirus exposure and HLA in healthy donors. PCR primers comprised 60 Vbeta and 13 Jbeta primers. Clones were read by immunoSEQ multiplex PCR, and TCRdb kept only the in-frame ones, dropping some. The data contain 160,000 or so clones, around 73% of them singletons. Sequenced sample: PBMCs. All receptors come from a male donor in good health and CMV-seronegative.

This clone was counted a few times. The rearrangement joins TRBV7-3 to TRBJ2-1; D unresolved. CDR1 and CDR2 from the germline V gene are SGHTA and FQGTGA. Trimming pared 0 bases from V and 4 bases from J, leaving 10 bases between. CDR3 size: 15 residues. The CDR3 spells CASSLTSLSYNEQFF. The CDR3 DNA sequence: TGTGCCAGCAGCTTAACTTCACTATCTTACAATGAGCAGTTCTTC.

CDR3 region: CASSNLGREQFF. The CDR3 DNA sequence: TGTGCCAGCAGCAATCTAGGTCGTGAGCAGTTCTTC. The chain recombines TRBV7-9 with TRBJ2-1, with D unclear. The length of the CDR3 is 12 residues. Germline V gene data show CDR1 as SEHNR and CDR2 as FQNEAQ (reference sequence). The germline V and J ends were trimmed by 5 bases and 9 bases, with 11 bases remaining between them.

The rearrangement joins TRBV28 to TRBJ1-1; the D is unclear. The V gene's germline CDR1 is MDHEN and CDR2 SYDVKM. Trimming stripped 7 bases from V and 5 bases from J, with 14 bases between. The CDR3 loop spans 13 amino acids. CDR3: CASTDSFGTEAFF. As DNA, the CDR3 is TGTGCCAGCACGGACTCGTTCGGGACTGAAGCTTTCTTT.

This chain connects TRBV16 to TRBJ2-5; D unresolved. Trimming left V 3 bases short and J 4 bases short, with 3 bases between. Germline CDR1 and CDR2: KGHSY and FQNENV. This CDR3 has 11 residues. CDR3: CASSQAETQYF. Written as DNA, the CDR3 is TGTGCCAGCAGCCAGGCAGAGACCCAGTACTTC. The full variable domain, its missing parts supplied by reference TRBV16 and TRBJ2-5, is GEEVAQTPKHLVRGEGQKAKLYCAPIKGHSYVFWYQQVLKNEFKFLISFQNENVFDETGMPKERFSAKCLPNSPCSLEIQATKLEDSAVYFCASSQAETQYFGPGTRLLVL.

In this sample, this clone turned up a few times. The chain employs TRBV7-9 and TRBJ1-5, with D perhaps matching TRBD1 (5 bases). V lost 5 bases to trimming and J lost 7 bases, with 15 bases between them. CDR1 is SEHNR, CDR2 FQNEAQ, per germline (reference sequence). The CDR3 spans 14 residues. The CDR3 DNA reads as TGTGCCAGCAGCCGGGGGGGGGTTGGACAGCCCCAGCATTTT. Protein sequence: CASSRGGVGQPQHF.

The J gene is TRBJ1-4, the V gene TRBV7-8; 12 positions agree with TRBD1. Germline CDR1 reads SGHVS; CDR2 reads FQNEAQ. The CDR3 covers 15 residues. Unmatched junction bases numbered 5, after V lost 4 bases and J lost 8 bases. The CDR3 region is CASSSLGTGGEKLFF. The CDR3 nucleotides are TGTGCCAGCAGCTCACTGGGGACAGGGGGCGAAAAACTGTTTTTT.

The gene calls are TRBV28 and TRBJ2-3, with TRBD2 matching 10 bases. The V gene's germline CDR1 is MDHEN and CDR2 SYDVKM. The CDR3 has 16 residues. The J segment lost 4 bases and the V segment lost 2 bases, leaving 6 bases of the junction unmatched. CDR3 loop: CASSLNGLAVSDTQYF. CDR3 nucleotide sequence: TGTGCCAGCAGTTTAAACGGACTAGCGGTATCAGATACGCAGTATTTT. Drawing the rest from reference TRBV28 and TRBJ2-3, the complete variable domain is DVKVTQSSRYLVKRTGEKVFLECVQDMDHENMFWYRQDPGLGLRLIYFSYDVKMKEKGDIPEGYSVSREKKERFSLILESASTNQTSMYLCASSLNGLAVSDTQYFGPGTRLTVL.

The V and J genes are TRBV27 and TRBJ2-6, with 10 bases fitting TRBD1. V was pared by 6 bases and J by 0 bases, with 5 bases of the junction left unmatched. Germline assignment: CDR1 MNHEY and CDR2 SMNVEV (reference sequence). The length of the CDR3 is 17 residues. Written as DNA, the CDR3 is TGTGCCAGCAGACCCCGGACAGGGGGCTCTGGGGCCAACGTCCTGACTTTC. Residues: CASRPRTGGSGANVLTF.

The chain couples TRBV19 to TRBJ2-7; 9 nucleotides agree with TRBD2. The V and J ends lost 2 bases and 3 bases, in that order; junction bases with no gene match: 5. The CDR3 contains 15 residues. Per the germline V gene, CDR1 is LNHDA and CDR2 is SQIVND (reference sequence). CDR3 sequence: CASSISGTSFYEQYF. CDR3 bases: TGTGCCAGTAGTATATCCGGGACTAGCTTCTACGAGCAGTACTTC.

This clone was observed once. The chain employs TRBV5-8 and TRBJ2-1; 7 bases are shared with TRBD1. The CDR3 sequence is 13 residues long. The V and J ends lost 2 bases and 6 bases, in that order; junction bases with no gene match: 2. Germline V lookup: CDR1 SGHTS, CDR2 YDEGEE. CDR3 DNA sequence: TGTGCCAGCAGCTTTGACAGGGTCAATGAGCAGTTCTTC. Translating gives CASSFDRVNEQFF.

This chain links TRBV9 with TRBJ2-7, with D perhaps TRBD1 (6 bases). The V gene lost 0 bases and the J gene lost 4 bases, with 14 bases spanning the gap. Germline V gene data show CDR1 as SGDLS and CDR2 as YYNGEE. This CDR3 is built from 15 residues. This CDR3 is CASSVGVTGIYEQYF. DNA for the CDR3: TGTGCCAGCAGCGTAGGGGTGACAGGAATTTACGAGCAGTACTTC.

The chain joins TRBV6-5 to TRBJ1-2; TRBD1 aligns across 8 bases. CDR1 and CDR2 (germline): MNHEY, SVGAGI. The J segment lost 7 bases and the V segment lost 3 bases, leaving 7 bases of the junction unmatched. The CDR3 is made up of 14 amino acids. Written as DNA, the CDR3 is TGTGCCAGCAGTTATGAGGACAGGGTGAGTGGCTACACCTTC. It specifies CASSYEDRVSGYTF.

This sequence joins TRBV6-6 and TRBJ2-3, with unresolved D. Germline CDR1 is MNHNY and CDR2 is SVGAGI (reference sequence). This CDR3 has 12 residues. V lost 5 bases to trimming and J lost 4 bases, with 7 bases between them. Here the CDR3 DNA reads TGTGCCAGCAGTCCTAGTTCAGATACGCAGTATTTT. Translation: CASSPSSDTQYF.

The CDR3 sequence: CASMTGPTGELFF. In DNA form, the CDR3 reads TGTGCCAGCATGACAGGGCCCACCGGGGAGCTGTTTTTT. J is TRBJ2-2 and V is TRBV25-1; 7 bases are a match to TRBD1. With 7 bases clipped from V and 4 bases from J, the junction kept 3 bases outside the gene matches. The CDR3 spans 13 residues. Germline CDR1 reads MGHDK; CDR2 reads SYGVNS. Complete variable domain (other parts from reference TRBV25-1 and TRBJ2-2): EADIYQTPRYLVIGTGKKITLECSQTMGHDKMYWYQQDPGMELHLIHYSYGVNSTEKGDLSSESTVSRIRTEHFPLTLESARPSHTSQYLCASMTGPTGELFFGEGSRLTVL.

The chain joins TRBV5-1 to TRBJ1-1; no reliable D call. CDR1 is SGHRS and CDR2 is YFSETQ in the germline V gene. V dropped 3 bases and J dropped 0 bases, with 6 bases sitting between them. The CDR3 runs 13 residues. CDR3 bases: TGCGCCAGCAGCTCCACTCTGAACACTGAAGCTTTCTTT. It encodes CASSSTLNTEAFF.

This chain links TRBV11-2 with TRBJ2-1, with 8 bases identical to TRBD2. This CDR3 is built from 16 residues. Germline trimming cut 1 base from V and 8 bases from J; bases unmatched to any gene: 10. Germline V gene data show CDR1 as SGHAT and CDR2 as FQNNGV. The CDR3: CASSLGIAGWGDEQFF. CDR3 nucleotides: TGTGCCAGCAGCTTAGGGATAGCGGGATGGGGGGATGAGCAGTTCTTC.

This clone came up once. The chain links TRBV19 to TRBJ2-2; 11 bases fit TRBD2. V lost 7 bases to trimming and J lost 5 bases; unmatched junction nucleotides: 6. The germline V gene encodes CDR1 LNHDA and CDR2 SQIVND (reference sequence). The CDR3 extends over 15 amino acids. The CDR3 reads CASTSGRSSTGELFF. CDR3 nucleotides: TGTGCCAGTACTAGCGGGAGGTCGAGTACCGGGGAGCTGTTTTTT.

The CDR3 reads CASSQSSGLNNEQFF. DNA for the CDR3: TGTGCCAGCAGCCAATCCTCGGGACTCAACAATGAGCAGTTCTTC. The gene calls are TRBV4-2 and TRBJ2-1; D possibly corresponds to TRBD2 (6 bases). CDR1 is LGHNA and CDR2 is YNFKEQ in the germline V gene. The CDR3 totals 15 residues. The ends were cut back, 2 bases at V and 5 bases at J, with 13 bases in the middle.

The CDR3 loop is CASTFGTAGREKLFF. CDR3 DNA: TGTGCCAGCACCTTTGGGACAGCGGGTCGGGAAAAACTGTTTTTT. This sequence joins TRBV28 and TRBJ1-4; 7 bases align to TRBD1. The CDR3 runs to 15 residues. V shed 7 bases and J 8 bases; nucleotides not matched to a gene: 13. Germline values: CDR1 MDHEN, CDR2 SYDVKM.

In its sample, this clone was seen once. CDR3 coding DNA: TGTGCCAGCAGTGATAGGGGGCTACCTGGTGAAAAACTGTTTTTT. Amino acid sequence: CASSDRGLPGEKLFF. The chain uses TRBV2 and TRBJ1-4; 7 bases agree with TRBD1. There are 15 residues in the CDR3. Germline assignment: CDR1 SNHLY and CDR2 FYNNEI. V shed 3 bases and J 7 bases; nucleotides not matched to a gene: 8.

This chain links TRBV7-2 with TRBJ2-7; TRBD2 aligns across 7 bases. Germline V CDR1 and CDR2: SGHTA, FQGNSA. With 4 bases clipped from V and 5 bases from J, the junction kept 11 bases outside the gene matches. This CDR3 has 15 residues. CDR3: CASSSGGGSFDEQYF. The CDR3 coding sequence is TGTGCCAGCAGCTCGGGAGGCGGGAGTTTCGACGAGCAGTACTTC.

The rearrangement joins TRBV19 to TRBJ1-1; D gene ambiguous. CDR1 is LNHDA and CDR2 is SQIVND in the germline V gene (reference sequence). The CDR3 is 13 amino acids. Trimming took 5 bases from V and 6 from J, leaving 13 bases between them. The CDR3 DNA reads TGTGCCAGTAGTGTTGTCACAGTATCTGAAGCTTTCTTT. Translation gives CASSVVTVSEAFF. The full variable domain, its missing parts supplied by reference TRBV19 and TRBJ1-1, is DGGITQSPKYLFRKEGQNVTLSCEQNLNHDAMYWYRQDPGQGLRLIYYSQIVNDFQKGDIAEGYSVSREKKESFPLTVTSAQKNPTAFYLCASSVVTVSEAFFGQGTRLTVV.

The V gene is TRBV7-2, the J gene TRBJ2-3; no clear D. The CDR3 is 13 residues long. The germline V gene has CDR1 SGHTA and CDR2 FQGNSA. Trimming took off 2 bases at V and 5 bases at J, with 8 bases between the two ends. CDR3 sequence (DNA): TGTGCCAGCAGCTTAAACAGACAAGATACGCAGTATTTT. Translating it yields CASSLNRQDTQYF.

The J gene is TRBJ1-2, the V gene TRBV6-5, with a weak D call TRBD1 (5 bases). V gave up 6 bases and J gave up 8 bases, with 19 bases separating them. Per germline, CDR1 MNHEY and CDR2 SVGAGI. CDR3 size: 14 residues. In nucleotides, the CDR3 is TGTGCCAGCAGCCCCTCCGGACAAGGAAGCGGCTACACCTTC. It yields the protein CASSPSGQGSGYTF.

This clone was seen just once. The chain joins TRBV9 to TRBJ1-3, with TRBD1 identical over 8 bases. J gave up 2 bases and V 3 bases, and 4 bases lay outside the gene matches. This CDR3 is built from 15 residues. Germline assignment: CDR1 SGDLS and CDR2 YYNGEE. The CDR3 nucleotides read TGTGCCAGCAGCGCAGGGGGCGCCCCTGGAAACACCATATATTTT. Amino acid sequence: CASSAGGAPGNTIYF.

The chain has TRBV18 and TRBJ2-7; tentative D call: TRBD2 (5 bases). CDR1 is KGHSH and CDR2 is LQKENI in the germline V gene. Trimming pared 4 bases from V and 2 bases from J, leaving 12 bases between. This CDR3 is built from 14 residues. The CDR3 bases are TGTGCCAGCTCACAACTAGAATACACCTACGAGCAGTACTTC. Translating it yields CASSQLEYTYEQYF.

This chain uses TRBV7-9 with TRBJ2-5, with 11 positions matching TRBD2. The CDR3 consists of 15 residues. V trimming: 3 bases; J trimming: 4 bases; junction bases outside the gene matches: 4. The V gene's germline CDR1 is SEHNR and CDR2 FQNEAQ (reference sequence). The CDR3 DNA is TGTGCCAGCAGCTTTAGCGGGGGGGCGATAGAGACCCAGTACTTC. As protein: CASSFSGGAIETQYF.

The rearrangement joins TRBV7-3 to TRBJ2-1; 7 nucleotides agree with TRBD1. V trimming: 3 bases; J trimming: 7 bases; junction bases outside the gene matches: 3. CDR1 and CDR2 from the germline V gene are SGHTA and FQGTGA. CDR3 length equals 13 residues. The CDR3 here is CASSLGTANEQFF. The CDR3 DNA reads as TGTGCCAGCAGCTTGGGGACAGCGAATGAGCAGTTCTTC.

This chain connects TRBV28 to TRBJ1-1; the D is unclear. The CDR3 length is 15 residues. V lost 4 bases, J lost 1 base, and 13 bases lay in between. CDR1 and CDR2 (germline): MDHEN, SYDVKM. The CDR3 sequence is CASSSTQTGNTEAFF. CDR3 nucleotide sequence: TGTGCCAGCAGTTCCACCCAGACGGGGAACACTGAAGCTTTCTTT.

This clone was detected only once. This chain connects TRBV5-4 to TRBJ2-5, with 10 positions matching TRBD1. The CDR3 length is 15 residues. V lost 5 bases to trimming and J lost 4 bases; unmatched junction nucleotides: 8. In germline, CDR1 is SGHNT, CDR2 YYREEE (reference sequence). The CDR3 loop is CASRGLTGGLETQYF. The CDR3 DNA is TGTGCCAGCAGGGGCTTGACAGGGGGCTTAGAGACCCAGTACTTC.

This sequence joins TRBV5-6 and TRBJ2-5, with a possible D match to TRBD2 (6 bases). The ends were cut back, 4 bases at V and 5 bases at J, with 15 bases in the middle. The CDR3 length is 14 residues. CDR1 and CDR2 from the germline V gene are SGHDT and YYEEEE. This CDR3 reads CASSGPRDFETQYF. CDR3 nucleotides: TGTGCCAGCAGCGGGCCCCGGGACTTTGAGACCCAGTACTTC.